Following are 25 T cell receptor beta chains from one sample sequenced in a study of shared clonotypes between healthy human individuals. Produced via immunoSEQ multiplex PCR; TCRdb's table is partial and in-frame only. The table shows roughly 2.2 million clones, with 85% to 95% occurring only once. Source material: naive CD4+ T cells from PBMCs. Subset meaning: CD45RA+ positively selected. These TCRs come from a man in his late teens or twenties in good health. Some clones in this sample may be carry-over from other donors' samples.

This sequence joins TRBV18 and TRBJ2-5; TRBD2 agrees at 10 bases. The ends lost 6 bases at V and 4 bases at J; junction bases unmatched: 5. CDR1 is KGHSH, CDR2 LQKENI, per germline. CDR3 length equals 14 residues. DNA for the CDR3: TGTGCCAGCTCCCTTTCTAGCGGGAGAGAGACCCAGTACTTC. The encoded protein is CASSLSSGRETQYF.

The chain links TRBV2 to TRBJ2-1; D is unresolved. Germline V gene sequence: CDR1 SNHLY, CDR2 FYNNEI. CDR3 size: 11 residues. V was shortened by 0 bases and J by 10 bases, with 4 bases between the two germline ends. CDR3 in DNA: TGTGCCAGCAGTGAAGCTTACGAGCAGTTCTTC. This sequence encodes CASSEAYEQFF.

The V gene is TRBV28, the J gene TRBJ2-7; possible D gene TRBD2, 6 bases. CDR3 length equals 16 residues. From germline, CDR1 is MDHEN and CDR2 SYDVKM. Trimming took 8 bases from V and 0 from J, leaving 20 bases between them. The CDR3 loop reads CASRSRRLGGSYEQYF. As DNA, the CDR3 is TGTGCCAGCCGAAGTCGGAGGCTGGGGGGCTCCTACGAGCAGTACTTC. Drawing the rest from reference TRBV28 and TRBJ2-7, the complete variable domain is DVKVTQSSRYLVKRTGEKVFLECVQDMDHENMFWYRQDPGLGLRLIYFSYDVKMKEKGDIPEGYSVSREKKERFSLILESASTNQTSMYLCASRSRRLGGSYEQYFGPGTRLTVT.

Notes on this clone: The sample carries other DNA sequences with the same CDR3. The gene calls are TRBV2 and TRBJ1-2; possible D gene TRBD1, 6 bases. This CDR3 spans 14 amino acids. Trimming shortened V by 3 bases and J by 2 bases, and 10 bases separated the two germline ends. The germline gives CDR1 SNHLY, CDR2 FYNNEI. The CDR3 protein is CASSEQGTNYGYTF. The CDR3 region has the DNA TGTGCCAGCAGTGAGCAGGGGACGAACTATGGCTACACCTTC.

In this sample, this clone turned up a few times. The rearrangement uses TRBV30 and TRBJ1-1; D possibly corresponds to TRBD1 (6 bases). This CDR3 has 13 amino acids. The germline V and J ends were trimmed by 0 bases and 7 bases, with 12 bases remaining between them. The germline CDR1 and CDR2 sequences are GTSNPN and SVGIG (reference sequence). This CDR3 is CAWSVLGADEAFF. The CDR3 DNA sequence: TGTGCCTGGAGTGTACTGGGGGCAGATGAAGCTTTCTTT.

The chain recombines TRBV19 with TRBJ2-2; D may be TRBD2 (6 bases). Germline CDR1 is LNHDA and CDR2 is SQIVND (reference sequence). Between the trimmed V and J ends, which lost 5 bases and 4 bases, there was a span of 17 bases. There are 16 residues in the CDR3. CDR3 DNA: TGTGCCAGTAGTCTATCCCCCGGGGGAGGCACCGGGGAGCTGTTTTTT. Its translation is CASSLSPGGGTGELFF.

The gene calls are TRBV9 and TRBJ2-1; D remains unclear. The germline V gene encodes CDR1 SGDLS and CDR2 YYNGEE. The CDR3 spans 14 residues. V was trimmed by 0 bases and J by 5 bases, leaving 9 bases between them. The CDR3 spells CASSVEMGNNEQFF. The CDR3 DNA reads as TGTGCCAGCAGCGTAGAGATGGGGAACAATGAGCAGTTCTTC. Full variable domain (rest looked up from reference TRBV9 and TRBJ2-1): DSGVTQTPKHLITATGQRVTLRCSPRSGDLSVYWYQQSLDQGLQFLIQYYNGEERAKGNILERFSAQQFPDLHSELNLSSLELGDSALYFCASSVEMGNNEQFFGPGTRLTVL.

This rearrangement joins TRBV29-1 to TRBJ2-1; no definite D call. Trimming took 4 bases from V and 8 from J, leaving 15 bases between them. Germline-derived CDR1 and CDR2 are SQVTM and ANQGSEA. The CDR3 contains 13 residues. The DNA for the CDR3 is TGCAGCGTTGGGGCTAGGTTGGTCGATGAGCAGTTCTTC. Protein sequence: CSVGARLVDEQFF.

This clone was seen a few times. The chain uses TRBV7-9 and TRBJ1-1; a possible D gene is TRBD1 (6 bases). The CDR3 spans 13 residues. The V end was cut by 2 bases, the J end by 3 bases, with 7 bases between. The V gene's germline CDR1 is SEHNR and CDR2 FQNEAQ (reference sequence). The CDR3 region is CASSLPGDTEAFF. The CDR3 DNA follows: TGTGCCAGCAGCTTACCAGGGGACACTGAAGCTTTCTTT.

The chain carries TRBV5-1 and TRBJ2-3; 9 nucleotides agree with TRBD1. The germline V gene encodes CDR1 SGHRS and CDR2 YFSETQ. The V segment lost 2 bases and the J segment 1 base; nucleotides outside the gene matches: 14. CDR3 size: 19 residues. This CDR3 reads CASSFSPQTGGAGTDTQYF. DNA for the CDR3: TGCGCCAGCAGCTTCTCCCCCCAAACAGGGGGCGCCGGCACAGATACGCAGTATTTT.

The V gene is TRBV5-4, the J gene TRBJ2-5, with 7 positions matching TRBD2. The CDR3 totals 16 residues. Germline trimming cut 1 base from V and 0 bases from J; bases unmatched to any gene: 6. CDR1 is SGHNT, CDR2 YYREEE, per germline (reference sequence). The CDR3 region is CASSLSGGSYQETQYF. The CDR3, as DNA: TGTGCCAGCAGCTTGTCGGGCGGGAGTTACCAAGAGACCCAGTACTTC.

The chain is built from TRBV5-1 and TRBJ2-1; 9 nucleotides match TRBD1. Trimming cost V 6 bases and J 6 bases; bases outside gene matches: 7. The CDR3 is 14 amino acids. Germline assignment: CDR1 SGHRS and CDR2 YFSETQ. Here the CDR3 DNA reads TGCGCCAGCAACGGACAGGGGCCCACCAATGAGCAGTTCTTC. Translated: CASNGQGPTNEQFF. The whole variable domain, remainder taken from reference TRBV5-1 and TRBJ2-1, is KAGVTQTPRYLIKTRGQQVTLSCSPISGHRSVSWYQQTPGQGLQFLFEYFSETQRNKGNFPGRFSGRQFSNSRSEMNVSTLELGDSALYLCASNGQGPTNEQFFGPGTRLTVL.

V usage is TRBV27 and J usage is TRBJ1-2; TRBD1 is a possible D gene (6 bases). From germline, CDR1 is MNHEY and CDR2 SMNVEV (reference sequence). The V end lost 8 bases, the J end lost 2 bases, and 18 bases lay between the germline ends. The CDR3 length is 15 residues. CDR3 sequence (DNA): TGTGCCAGCGGCGCGCGACAGGCCTTAAACTATGGCTACACCTTC. Amino acid sequence: CASGARQALNYGYTF.

In its sample, this clone was seen once. The rearrangement links TRBV28 to TRBJ2-2; D remains ambiguous. Germline V gives CDR1 MDHEN, CDR2 SYDVKM. Deletions cut 5 bases from V and 5 bases from J, with 6 bases between. The CDR3 runs 12 residues. CDR3 loop: CASSVQTGELFF. As DNA, the CDR3 is TGTGCCAGCAGTGTCCAAACCGGGGAGCTGTTTTTT.

The chain employs TRBV28 and TRBJ2-7; 8 bases align to TRBD2. After removal of 4 bases from V and 0 bases from J, the junction contained 5 bases not matched to a gene. The CDR3 spans 15 residues. CDR1 and CDR2 (germline): MDHEN, SYDVKM. For the CDR3, the DNA is TGTGCCAGCAGTTCCGGGACTAGAGGCTCCTACGAGCAGTACTTC. Translation: CASSSGTRGSYEQYF.

This chain links TRBV9 with TRBJ2-4; D is perhaps TRBD1 (7 bases). V lost 4 bases and J lost 4, with 15 bases in between. CDR3 length: 15 amino acids. Germline V gene lookup returns CDR1 SGDLS and CDR2 YYNGEE. The CDR3 nucleotides are TGTGCCAGCAGCCCTTTGGAGGGGGCGAAAAACATTCAGTACTTC. This translates into CASSPLEGAKNIQYF. Full variable domain (rest looked up from reference TRBV9 and TRBJ2-4): DSGVTQTPKHLITATGQRVTLRCSPRSGDLSVYWYQQSLDQGLQFLIQYYNGEERAKGNILERFSAQQFPDLHSELNLSSLELGDSALYFCASSPLEGAKNIQYFGAGTRLSVL.

The chain uses TRBV5-1 and TRBJ2-1; no clear D. Germline values: CDR1 SGHRS, CDR2 YFSETQ. V shed 1 base and J shed 10 bases, with 6 bases lying between them. CDR3 length: 11 amino acids. The CDR3 sequence: CASSLIREQFF. The CDR3 coding sequence is TGCGCCAGCAGCTTGATAAGGGAGCAGTTCTTC.

Details on this clone: One end of the junction does not line up with germline, which may come from a read error. The genes are TRBV19 and TRBJ2-2; D uncertain. CDR1 LNHDA and CDR2 SQIVND come from the germline V gene (reference sequence). The CDR3 has 14 amino acids. Written as DNA, the CDR3 is TGTGCCAGTAGTACGCTCTCGAATACCGGGGAGCTGTTTTTT. It codes for CASSTLSNTGELFF.

The chain uses TRBV19 and TRBJ1-1, with 7 bases identical to TRBD1. The germline CDR1 and CDR2 sequences are LNHDA and SQIVND (reference sequence). The CDR3 extends over 15 amino acids. The V segment lost 1 base and the J segment 4 bases; nucleotides outside the gene matches: 6. The CDR3 region is CASSIGRGYGTEAFF. In DNA, the CDR3 is TGTGCCAGTAGTATAGGCAGGGGGTATGGCACTGAAGCTTTCTTT.

The V and J genes are TRBV6-4 and TRBJ1-1; D is uncertain. There are 16 residues in the CDR3. The V gene's germline CDR1 is MRHNA and CDR2 SNTAGT. V was cut by 2 bases and J by 5 bases, with 18 bases left in between. The CDR3 reads CASSDAGIAKRTEAFF. Here the CDR3 DNA reads TGTGCCAGCAGTGACGCAGGCATCGCCAAAAGGACTGAAGCTTTCTTT.

The V call is TRBV4-1, the J call TRBJ1-5; no reliable D call. V was clipped by 2 bases and J by 5 bases, with 10 bases between them. CDR1 and CDR2 (germline): MGHRA, YSYEKL. The CDR3 runs to 14 residues. The CDR3 protein is CASSQFLRDQPQHF. CDR3 nucleotide sequence: TGCGCCAGCAGCCAATTTCTCAGAGATCAGCCCCAGCATTTT.

The genes are TRBV4-1 and TRBJ2-3, with D possibly called TRBD1 or TRBD2 (5 bases each). The germline V and J ends were trimmed by 1 base and 6 bases, with 11 bases remaining between them. The CDR3 has 14 residues. In germline, CDR1 is MGHRA, CDR2 YSYEKL. As DNA, the CDR3 is TGCGCCAGCAGCCAAGCTGGGGACGGGGATACGCAGTATTTT. It specifies CASSQAGDGDTQYF.

This rearrangement joins TRBV27 to TRBJ2-5; TRBD1 or TRBD2 may be the D gene (5 bases each). The CDR3 is 14 amino acids. Germline V lookup: CDR1 MNHEY, CDR2 SMNVEV (reference sequence). V dropped 8 bases and J dropped 4 bases, with 17 bases sitting between them. The CDR3 is CASGPGVRGETQYF. CDR3 sequence (DNA): TGTGCCAGCGGTCCTGGGGTGAGGGGAGAGACCCAGTACTTC.

The V gene is TRBV29-1, the J gene TRBJ2-6, with 10 bases lining up with TRBD1. The CDR3 is made up of 16 amino acids. Unmatched junction bases numbered 9, after V lost 8 bases and J lost 2 bases. The V gene's germline CDR1 is SQVTM and CDR2 ANQGSEA. This chain's CDR3 is CSPPGQGKTGANVLTF. CDR3 DNA: TGCAGCCCTCCGGGACAGGGGAAAACTGGGGCCAACGTCCTGACTTTC.

The chain combines TRBV5-8 with TRBJ1-1; a possible D gene is TRBD1 (6 bases). The V end was cut by 4 bases, the J end by 1 base, with 14 bases between. CDR3 length equals 15 residues. The germline V gene encodes CDR1 SGHTS and CDR2 YDEGEE. CDR3 DNA sequence: TGTGCCAGCAGCCGATTAAGGACAGAGAACACTGAAGCTTTCTTT. This gives the protein CASSRLRTENTEAFF.